The 10 T cell receptor beta chains in this list originate from one sample, sequenced in a study of cytomegalovirus exposure and HLA in healthy donors. Repertoires were generated with immunoSEQ multiplex PCR, while TCRdb's copy carries only in-frame clones and drops some. The sample has 150,000 to 200,000 clones; just under 85% are singletons. The sample was PBMCs. All receptors derive from a man aged 30 to 45 in good health and CMV-seropositive.

This clone showed up just a few times. This rearrangement joins TRBV11-2 to TRBJ2-1; 7 bases are shared with TRBD2. Germline V gives CDR1 SGHAT, CDR2 FQNNGV. The CDR3 extends over 15 amino acids. Trimming at V came to 1 base and at J to 2 bases, leaving 2 bases not matched to a gene. As DNA, the CDR3 is TGTGCCAGCAGCTTAGGACGGGGGGCCTACAATGAGCAGTTCTTC. This translates into CASSLGRGAYNEQFF.

This chain connects TRBV7-6 to TRBJ2-7, with D perhaps matching TRBD1 (5 bases). This CDR3 comprises 14 residues. Looked up from germline, CDR1 is SGHVS and CDR2 is FNYEAQ. V lost 1 base and J lost 2, with 9 bases in between. CDR3 coding DNA: TGTGCCAGCAGCTTAGGGGGCGAACCCTACGAGCAGTACTTC. Its protein product is CASSLGGEPYEQYF. Based on the CDR3 plus reference TRBV7-6 and TRBJ2-7, the full variable domain is GAGVSQSPRYKVTKRGQDVALRCDPISGHVSLYWYRQALGQGPEFLTYFNYEAQQDKSGLPNDRFSAERPEGSISTLTIQRTEQRDSAMYRCASSLGGEPYEQYFGPGTRLTVT.

The chain links TRBV5-1 to TRBJ2-2; 7 nucleotides line up with TRBD1. There are 14 residues in the CDR3. V dropped 0 bases and J dropped 4; count of bases not matched to a gene: 0. Germline CDR1 and CDR2: SGHRS and YFSETQ. The CDR3 reads CASSLEGATGELFF. CDR3 in DNA: TGCGCCAGCAGCTTGGAGGGGGCCACCGGGGAGCTGTTTTTT.

The chain combines TRBV18 with TRBJ2-3; no clear D. CDR1 and CDR2 from the germline V gene are KGHSH and LQKENI. CDR3 size: 15 residues. The V gene lost 0 bases and the J gene lost 6 bases, with 13 bases spanning the gap. CDR3 nucleotides: TGTGCCAGCTCACCACCGTCCCCGCGAAGCGATACGCAGTATTTT. This gives the protein CASSPPSPRSDTQYF. The full variable domain, with the rest looked up from reference TRBV18 and TRBJ2-3, is NAGVMQNPRHLVRRRGQEARLRCSPMKGHSHVYWYRQLPEEGLKFMVYLQKENIIDESGMPKERFSAEFPKEGPSILRIQQVVRGDSAAYFCASSPPSPRSDTQYFGPGTRLTVL.

V is TRBV5-5 and J is TRBJ2-3; D is uncertain. Looked up from germline, CDR1 is SGHKS and CDR2 is YYEKEE (reference sequence). The CDR3 consists of 14 residues. Between the trimmed V and J ends, which lost 4 bases and 1 base, there was a span of 10 bases. CDR3 region: CASSPRVRTDTQYF. The CDR3 DNA follows: TGTGCCAGCAGCCCCCGAGTCCGCACAGATACGCAGTATTTT.

This chain connects TRBV6-6 to TRBJ1-5; the D is unclear. V gave up 6 bases and J gave up 4 bases, with 10 bases separating them. In germline, CDR1 is MNHNY, CDR2 SVGAGI (reference sequence). This CDR3 is 13 amino acids long. The CDR3 DNA follows: TGTGCCAGCAGCAACGCCGGGAATCAGCCCCAGCATTTT. Protein product: CASSNAGNQPQHF.

This clone was detected only once. This rearrangement joins TRBV6-5 to TRBJ2-7, with a weak D call TRBD2 (7 bases). This CDR3 is 15 amino acids long. Trimming removed 2 bases at V and 1 base at J, with 12 bases between. Germline-derived CDR1 and CDR2 are MNHEY and SVGAGI. CDR3 loop: CASSYGGAESYEQYF. CDR3 nucleotide sequence: TGTGCCAGCAGTTACGGGGGGGCCGAGTCCTACGAGCAGTACTTC.

The chain recombines TRBV5-1 with TRBJ2-7; a weak D match, TRBD1 (5 bases). Germline V gene sequence: CDR1 SGHRS, CDR2 YFSETQ. The CDR3 extends over 15 amino acids. The V gene lost 4 bases and the J gene lost 3 bases, with 17 bases spanning the gap. CDR3 sequence (DNA): TGCGCCAGCAGCCTAGGACAATGGATTAACTACGAGCAGTACTTC. Translating it yields CASSLGQWINYEQYF.

The V gene is TRBV5-6, the J gene TRBJ1-1; 11 positions agree with TRBD1. V lost 2 bases and J lost 1; bases outside the gene matches: 7. Germline V gene sequence: CDR1 SGHDT, CDR2 YYEEEE. This CDR3 region has 17 residues. The CDR3 loop reads CASSFWTGGFGNTEAFF. The CDR3 DNA reads TGTGCCAGCAGCTTTTGGACAGGGGGCTTTGGGAACACTGAAGCTTTCTTT.

V is TRBV4-3 and J is TRBJ1-3; 9 nucleotides agree with TRBD1. The CDR3 is 16 residues long. V lost 3 bases and J lost 3; bases outside the gene matches: 6. CDR1 and CDR2 (germline): LGHNA, YSLEER. In DNA form, the CDR3 reads TGCGCCAGCAGCCACCTTGGGACAGGGATTGGAAACACCATATATTTT. Translation gives CASSHLGTGIGNTIYF.